The present entry profiles one T cell receptor (beta chain) with its context. It has no known antigen specificity. HCMV serostatus was determined by detecting HCMV-specific IgG in serum with a commercial ELISA kit. Ficoll density gradient centrifugation was used to isolate peripheral blood mononuclear cells from blood. The sample was run on an Illumina HiSeq 2000. 5'RACE template switching, by which a universal primer site and unique molecular identifiers were added, was used to make TCR beta cDNA libraries. Priming for cDNA synthesis came from the TCR beta constant segment, and two successive PCR amplification steps followed. For the original study's pipeline: MIGEC was used to demultiplex reads and group reads by UMI, and MiTCR was used to assemble and quantify clonotypes. To exclude erroneous sequences, only TCR cDNA sequences supported by at least two reads were retained. The tcR package was used for downstream repertoire analysis, with clonotypes matched between fractions based on CDR3 nucleotide sequence plus V segment. VDJmatch was used to annotate antigen specificity against VDJdb, with one amino acid substitution in CDR3 allowed. Based on TCRdb reprocessing of the reads, there is one entry per CDR3 protein sequence, and DNA is missing. TCRdb's processing, not the study's, gives the V and J calls here. The sample's records list 250,000 or so distinct CDR3 sequences. Around 3.9% of the sample is in the top ten clones.

The sample belongs to a study of T cells expressing NK-cell markers (dated by TCRdb to 2018 to 2020). For the study in its entirety: Three sorted T-cell subsets (CD3+CD56+NKG2C+, CD3+CD56+NKG2C- and CD3+CD56-NKG2C+) from about 8 donors had their TCR beta-chain repertoires profiled. Among the eight sequenced donors, only one was HCMV-seronegative, while the other seven were HCMV-seropositive. Randomly selected healthy volunteers, three men and five women, were used as the eight sequenced donors. Libraries were sequenced as 2 x 150 bp reads on Illumina HiSeq 2000/2500, MiSeq or NextSeq. Overall study outcomes, separate from this receptor: Whether the expanded NKG2C-expressing T cell clones were specific for HCMV antigens remained unclear. In several donors, the dominant CD3+CD56+NKG2C+ clonotypes ranked among the top 10 CD8+ clonotypes, making up about 1.0-7.5% of CD8+ T cells. Those dominant clonotypes were again the most abundant among CD3+CD56-NKG2C+ cells in a handful of donors, at about 25-60.1%.

The CDR3 covers 14 residues, taking in both the cysteine and the phenylalanine. No coding sequence is recorded. What was sequenced was blood T cells: a sorted CD56 or NKG2C T cell subset, CD4+ or CD8+ T cells, or bulk PBMC T cells (not recorded which). The receptor was isolated from a woman aged 18 to 75 in good health. Recombination joined TRBV12-3 or TRBV12-4 with TRBJ2-3; the D call of TRBD2 rests on TCRdb alone, since no DNA is present to check it. The CDR3 region: CASKGGLVGDTQYF.